In this sample, the clone carrying this TCR beta chain turned up a few times. Its antigen is not known. Germline is not matched at one junction end, which may reflect a read error. There were healthy Caucasian individuals from Russia, aged roughly 6 to 100, serving as donors. The CDR3 sequence is 15 residues long. It was with a sample-barcoded 5' primer and a J-beta primer mix that a second PCR of about 7 to 12 cycles was run. TCRdb processed the 5' RACE reads anew with MiXCR; each CDR3 protein has one entry. The repertoire consists of 1.6 million or so distinct CDR3 sequences, with 30% to 40% occurring once and the leading ten covering approximately 10%. This record comes from a study of blood T cells in healthy people across ages. Study outcomes and limitations: In long-lived donors, naive CD4+ cell counts and diversity exceeded those of aged donors.

The gene calls are TRBV12-3 or TRBV12-4 and TRBJ1-2, with a weak D call TRBD1 (5 bases). This clonotype was sampled from a woman under 40 in good health. The source material was blood. The CDR3 DNA reads TGCGCCAGCAGTTTATCCTCCGGGGGTGACTATGGCTACACCTTC. Translating gives CASSLSSGGDYGYTF.